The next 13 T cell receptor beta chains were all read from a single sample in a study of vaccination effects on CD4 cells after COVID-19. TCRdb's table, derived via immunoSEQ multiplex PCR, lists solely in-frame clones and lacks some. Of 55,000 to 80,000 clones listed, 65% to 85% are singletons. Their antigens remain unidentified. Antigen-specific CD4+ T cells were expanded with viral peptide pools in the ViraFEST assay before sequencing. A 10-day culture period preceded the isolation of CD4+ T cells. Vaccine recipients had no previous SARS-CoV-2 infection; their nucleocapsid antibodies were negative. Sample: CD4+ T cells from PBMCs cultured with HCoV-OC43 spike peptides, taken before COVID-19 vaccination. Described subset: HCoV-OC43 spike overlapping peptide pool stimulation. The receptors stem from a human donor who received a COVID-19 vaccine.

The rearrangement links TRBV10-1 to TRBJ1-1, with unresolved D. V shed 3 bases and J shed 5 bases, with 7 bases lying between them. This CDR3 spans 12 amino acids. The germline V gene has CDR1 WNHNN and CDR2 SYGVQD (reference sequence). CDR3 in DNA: TGCGCCAGCAGTGACAGAGGGACTGAAGCTTTCTTT. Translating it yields CASSDRGTEAFF.

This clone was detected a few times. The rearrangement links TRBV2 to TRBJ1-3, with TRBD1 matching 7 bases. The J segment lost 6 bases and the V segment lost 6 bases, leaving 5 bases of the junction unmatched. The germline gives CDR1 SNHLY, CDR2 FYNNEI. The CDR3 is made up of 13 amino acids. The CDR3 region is CASSEQGLNTIYF. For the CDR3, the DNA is TGTGCCAGCAGCGAACAGGGGTTAAACACCATATATTTT.

The CDR3 reads CASSPAELAKNIQYF. The CDR3 DNA sequence: TGTGCCAGCAGTCCGGCGGAATTAGCCAAAAACATTCAGTACTTC. The rearrangement joins TRBV6-2 or TRBV6-3 to TRBJ2-4, with unresolved D. The V gene's germline CDR1 is MNHEY and CDR2 SVGEGT. This CDR3 comprises 15 residues. Trimming took off 5 bases at V and 0 bases at J, with 11 bases between the two ends.

CDR3 region: CASSYSWDYQETQYF. The DNA for the CDR3 is TGTGCCAGCAGTTACTCGTGGGACTACCAAGAGACCCAGTACTTC. This chain joins TRBV6-5 and TRBJ2-5; D possibly corresponds to TRBD2 (6 bases). Per the germline V gene, CDR1 is MNHEY and CDR2 is SVGAGI. This CDR3 region has 15 residues. V was clipped by 0 bases and J by 0 bases, with 8 bases between them.

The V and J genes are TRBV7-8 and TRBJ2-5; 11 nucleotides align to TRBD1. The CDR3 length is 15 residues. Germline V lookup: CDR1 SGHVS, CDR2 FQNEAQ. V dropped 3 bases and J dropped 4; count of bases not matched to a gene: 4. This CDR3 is CASSFGTGGLETQYF. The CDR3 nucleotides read TGTGCCAGCAGCTTTGGGACAGGGGGGTTAGAGACCCAGTACTTC.

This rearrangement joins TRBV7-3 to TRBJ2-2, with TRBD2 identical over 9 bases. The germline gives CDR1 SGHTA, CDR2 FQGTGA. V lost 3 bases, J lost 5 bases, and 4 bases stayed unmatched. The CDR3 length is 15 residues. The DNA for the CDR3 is TGTGCCAGCAGCTTGACTAGCGGCCTTACCGGGGAGCTGTTTTTT. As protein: CASSLTSGLTGELFF.

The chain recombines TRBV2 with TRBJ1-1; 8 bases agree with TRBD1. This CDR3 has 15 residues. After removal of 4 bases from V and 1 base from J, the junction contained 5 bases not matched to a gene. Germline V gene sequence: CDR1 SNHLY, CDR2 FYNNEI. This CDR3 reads CASSALGQENTEAFF. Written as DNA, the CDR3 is TGTGCCAGCAGTGCACTGGGACAGGAGAACACTGAAGCTTTCTTT.

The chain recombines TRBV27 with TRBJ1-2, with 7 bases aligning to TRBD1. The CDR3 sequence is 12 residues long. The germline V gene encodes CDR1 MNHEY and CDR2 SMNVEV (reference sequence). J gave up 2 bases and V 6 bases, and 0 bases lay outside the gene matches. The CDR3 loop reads CASRTGNYGYTF. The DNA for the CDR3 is TGTGCCAGCAGGACAGGGAACTATGGCTACACCTTC.

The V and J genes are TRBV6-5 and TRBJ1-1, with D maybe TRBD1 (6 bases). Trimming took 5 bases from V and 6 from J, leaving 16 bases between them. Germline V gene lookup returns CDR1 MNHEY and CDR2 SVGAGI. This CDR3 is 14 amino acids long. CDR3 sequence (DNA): TGTGCCAGCAGTCCCCAGGGGAAAGACGCTGAAGCTTTCTTT. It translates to CASSPQGKDAEAFF.

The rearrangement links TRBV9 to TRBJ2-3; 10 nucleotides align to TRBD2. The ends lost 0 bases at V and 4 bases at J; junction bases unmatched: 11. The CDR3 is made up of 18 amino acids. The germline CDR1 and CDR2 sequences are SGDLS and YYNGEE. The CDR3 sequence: CASSVGLAGALEADTQYF. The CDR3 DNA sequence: TGTGCCAGCAGCGTAGGCCTAGCGGGGGCCCTCGAGGCAGATACGCAGTATTTT.

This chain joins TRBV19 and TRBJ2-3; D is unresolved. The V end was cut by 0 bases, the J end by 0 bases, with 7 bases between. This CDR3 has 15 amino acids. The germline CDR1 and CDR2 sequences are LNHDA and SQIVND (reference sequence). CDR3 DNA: TGTGCCAGTAGTATAGATCGGCTTAGCACAGATACGCAGTATTTT. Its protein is CASSIDRLSTDTQYF.

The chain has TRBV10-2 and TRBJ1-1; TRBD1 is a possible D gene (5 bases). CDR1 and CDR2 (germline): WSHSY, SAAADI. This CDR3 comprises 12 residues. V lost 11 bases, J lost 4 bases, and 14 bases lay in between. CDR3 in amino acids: CACQGPSTEAFF. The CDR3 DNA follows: TGCGCCTGTCAGGGCCCCAGCACTGAAGCTTTCTTT.

DNA of the CDR3: TGCGCCAGCAGCTGGAGTGAGGGGGGCTATGGCTACACCTTC. Translation: CASSWSEGGYGYTF. This chain uses TRBV5-1 with TRBJ1-2; D possibly corresponds to TRBD1 (6 bases). CDR3 size: 14 residues. Trimming took off 3 bases at V and 4 bases at J, with 13 bases between the two ends. CDR1 SGHRS and CDR2 YFSETQ come from the germline V gene.